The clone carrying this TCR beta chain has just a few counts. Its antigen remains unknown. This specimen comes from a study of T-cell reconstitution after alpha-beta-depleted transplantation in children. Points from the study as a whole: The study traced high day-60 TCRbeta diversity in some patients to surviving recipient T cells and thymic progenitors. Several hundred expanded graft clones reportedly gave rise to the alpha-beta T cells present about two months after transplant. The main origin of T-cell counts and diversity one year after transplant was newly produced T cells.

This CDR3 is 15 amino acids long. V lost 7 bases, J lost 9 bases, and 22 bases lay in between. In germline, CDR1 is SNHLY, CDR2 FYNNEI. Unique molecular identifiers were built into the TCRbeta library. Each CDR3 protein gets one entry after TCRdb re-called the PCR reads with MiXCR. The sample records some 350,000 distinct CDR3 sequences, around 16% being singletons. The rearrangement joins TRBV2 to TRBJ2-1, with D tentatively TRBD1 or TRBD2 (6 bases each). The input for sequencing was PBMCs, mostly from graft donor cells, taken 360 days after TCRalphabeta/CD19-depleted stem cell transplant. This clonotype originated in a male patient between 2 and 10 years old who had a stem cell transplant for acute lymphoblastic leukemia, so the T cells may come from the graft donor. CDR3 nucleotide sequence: TGTGCCAGCACCCCGAACGGGGGCCCGATGGGTGAGCAGTTCTTC. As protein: CASTPNGGPMGEQFF.